Below, 15 T cell receptor beta chains from the same sample are listed, as sequenced in a study of identical twins. TCRdb redid the calling of the 5' RACE reads with MiXCR, one entry per CDR3 protein. The data contain roughly 690,000 distinct CDR3 sequences, 20% to 25% of them singletons. A further study also used this sample, focusing on T cells expressing NK-cell markers.

What was sequenced was PBMCs. The source of these receptors is a woman under 30 in good health.

This clonotype has just a few counts. The chain couples TRBV9 to TRBJ2-1, with D possibly being TRBD2 (6 bases). Germline V gene lookup returns CDR1 SGDLS and CDR2 YYNGEE. The V end lost 0 bases, the J end lost 8 bases, and 24 bases lay between the germline ends. The CDR3 is made up of 18 amino acids. CDR3 bases: TGTGCCAGCAGCGTAGCTACCTGGGGGGACTTGGGGGGATATGAGCAGTTCTTC. Translation: CASSVATWGDLGGYEQFF.

Many counts were recorded for this clonotype. The chain carries TRBV7-2 and TRBJ2-7; 7 bases line up with TRBD1. Per germline, CDR1 SGHTA and CDR2 FQGNSA. The trim removed 2 bases at V and 3 bases at J, leaving 7 bases unmatched. This CDR3 contains 15 residues. The CDR3 nucleotides are TGTGCCAGCAGCTTAAGACAGGGCTGGGGCTACGAGCAGTACTTC. This gives the protein CASSLRQGWGYEQYF.

In this sample, this clonotype turned up a few times. The rearrangement uses TRBV7-9 and TRBJ2-1; no definite D call. The length of the CDR3 is 12 residues. The V end was cut by 4 bases, the J end by 8 bases, with 9 bases between. CDR1 and CDR2 (germline): SEHNR, FQNEAQ (reference sequence). The CDR3 nucleotides are TGTGCCAGCAGCTGGAAGGTGGATGAGCAGTTCTTC. It specifies CASSWKVDEQFF.

The chain employs TRBV20-1 and TRBJ2-3; weak D call: TRBD2 (5 bases). The CDR3 loop spans 11 amino acids. The V end was cut by 5 bases, the J end by 3 bases, with 6 bases between. Germline V gives CDR1 DFQATT, CDR2 SNEGSKA (reference sequence). The CDR3 loop reads CSALATDTQYF. CDR3 sequence (DNA): TGCAGTGCTTTAGCGACAGATACGCAGTATTTT.

This clonotype was counted only a few times. The chain carries TRBV7-8 and TRBJ2-3; 9 nucleotides agree with TRBD2. With 2 bases clipped from V and 2 bases from J, the junction kept 5 bases outside the gene matches. The germline gives CDR1 SGHVS, CDR2 FQNEAQ. This CDR3 is built from 16 residues. The CDR3 DNA follows: TGTGCCAGCAGCTTACTAAGGACTAGCGCCACAGATACGCAGTATTTT. Its protein is CASSLLRTSATDTQYF. Combining the CDR3 with reference TRBV7-8 and TRBJ2-3 gives the whole variable domain GAGVSQSPRYKVAKRGQDVALRCDPISGHVSLFWYQQALGQGPEFLTYFQNEAQLDKSGLPSDRFFAERPEGSVSTLKIQRTQQEDSAVYLCASSLLRTSATDTQYFGPGTRLTVL.

This clonotype occurred a few times. The chain has TRBV6-5 and TRBJ2-5, with TRBD1 as a possible D gene (6 bases). Trimming stripped 10 bases from V and 5 bases from J, with 14 bases between. Germline-derived CDR1 and CDR2 are MNHEY and SVGAGI. The CDR3 has 12 amino acids. The CDR3 here is CANHREMETQYF. The CDR3 nucleotides read TGTGCCAACCACAGGGAGATGGAGACCCAGTACTTC.

This clonotype was picked up a small number of times. V usage is TRBV29-1 and J usage is TRBJ2-1, with TRBD2 matching 11 bases. Germline CDR1 and CDR2: SQVTM and ANQGSEA. V lost 6 bases to trimming and J lost 4 bases; unmatched junction nucleotides: 8. CDR3 length equals 15 residues. Here the CDR3 reads CSVYLAGGWYNEQFF. The CDR3 DNA reads TGCAGCGTGTACCTAGCGGGAGGTTGGTACAATGAGCAGTTCTTC.

This clonotype was seen only a few times. V usage is TRBV20-1 and J usage is TRBJ2-3; 7 nucleotides agree with TRBD1. The CDR3 totals 12 residues. V dropped 0 bases and J dropped 10; count of bases not matched to a gene: 4. Germline CDR1 and CDR2: DFQATT and SNEGSKA (reference sequence). The CDR3 DNA sequence: TGCAGTGCTAGAGATTACAGGGGAGCGCAGTATTTT. Translation: CSARDYRGAQYF.

CDR3 sequence reads: CASSSTSGKGGEQFF. CDR3 nucleotides: TGTGCCAGCAGCTCGACTAGCGGGAAGGGCGGTGAGCAGTTCTTC. The chain couples TRBV11-2 to TRBJ2-1, with 11 bases matching TRBD2. Germline V gene data show CDR1 as SGHAT and CDR2 as FQNNGV. V dropped 4 bases and J dropped 9; count of bases not matched to a gene: 8. CDR3 length equals 15 residues.

This clonotype occurred a few times. The chain carries TRBV20-1 and TRBJ2-4, with unresolved D. Trimming stripped 2 bases from V and 0 bases from J, with 5 bases between. Germline loops: CDR1 DFQATT, CDR2 SNEGSKA (reference sequence). This CDR3 has 13 residues. This CDR3 reads CSARMGAKNIQYF. CDR3 nucleotide sequence: TGCAGTGCTAGAATGGGAGCCAAAAACATTCAGTACTTC.

This clonotype was seen a few times. CDR3 nucleotide sequence: TGTGCCAGCAGGCCGGGACAGGGTCACGAGCAGTACTTC. This sequence encodes CASRPGQGHEQYF. V and J are TRBV6-6 and TRBJ2-7, with 9 bases lining up with TRBD1. The CDR3 totals 13 residues. V shed 6 bases, J shed 5 bases, and the junction held 5 bases outside the gene matches. Germline V CDR1 and CDR2: MNHNY, SVGAGI (reference sequence).

This clonotype has more than one count but fewer than ten. A much larger clone lies one base from this, so it may be a read error. V usage is TRBV7-9 and J usage is TRBJ1-2; D not resolved. This CDR3 comprises 13 residues. Germline assignment: CDR1 SEHNR and CDR2 FQNEAQ (reference sequence). The V gene lost 3 bases and the J gene lost 2 bases, with 7 bases spanning the gap. CDR3 in DNA: TGTGCCAGCAGCTTTGAACAGAACTATGGCTACACCTTC. This translates into CASSFEQNYGYTF.

This chain connects TRBV18 to TRBJ2-7; 7 bases agree with TRBD1. V lost 4 bases, J lost 4 bases, and 7 bases stayed unmatched. This CDR3 comprises 14 residues. Germline V CDR1 and CDR2: KGHSH, LQKENI. The CDR3: CASSHRDRVYEQYF. The CDR3 region has the DNA TGTGCCAGCTCACACCGGGACAGAGTTTACGAGCAGTACTTC.

This chain joins TRBV2 and TRBJ1-2; possible D gene TRBD1, 6 bases. Germline CDR1 SNHLY, CDR2 FYNNEI. V gave up 3 bases and J gave up 5 bases, with 10 bases separating them. The CDR3 sequence is 13 residues long. CDR3 in DNA: TGTGCCAGCAGTGATGGGCAGGGGTATGGCTACACCTTC. This translates into CASSDGQGYGYTF.

In its sample, this clonotype was seen many times. This chain joins TRBV2 and TRBJ1-4, with D perhaps matching TRBD1 (6 bases). The germline V gene encodes CDR1 SNHLY and CDR2 FYNNEI. This CDR3 is built from 15 residues. Trimming removed 0 bases from V and 8 bases from J, with 13 bases in between. The CDR3 DNA reads as TGTGCCAGCAGTGAAGCGCTTGGGGGCGAGGAAAAACTGTTTTTT. Translating gives CASSEALGGEEKLFF.